This entry lists 19 T cell receptor beta chains sequenced from one sample in a study of T cell repertoires in cytomegalovirus infection. The antigens these receptors bind are not known. One entry per CDR3 protein, called by TCRdb with MiXCR from the reads. Among tens of thousands of distinct CDR3 sequences listed, about 27% were seen once. The sequences come from CD8+ T cells from cultured PBMCs, collected from culture after CMV antigen stimulation. These receptors were taken from a human donor in good health (CMV status not recorded). Some clones in this sample may be carry-over from other donors' samples.

This clonotype was observed at least ten times. This chain uses TRBV19 with TRBJ1-5; 8 positions match TRBD1. Germline V CDR1 and CDR2: LNHDA, SQIVND (reference sequence). CDR3 length equals 14 residues. Trimming removed 6 bases from V and 7 bases from J; junction bases left unmatched: 8. CDR3 sequence: CASSRDRIDQPQHF. The CDR3 DNA follows: TGTGCCAGTAGCAGGGACAGGATAGACCAGCCCCAGCATTTT.

The chain links TRBV27 to TRBJ2-4; tentatively, D is TRBD2 (6 bases). This CDR3 is 12 amino acids long. CDR1 is MNHEY and CDR2 is SMNVEV in the germline V gene (reference sequence). Trimming took off 5 bases at V and 16 bases at J, with 18 bases between the two ends. The DNA for the CDR3 is TGTGCCAGCAGTAACACCGGACTACCTTCCTACTTC. Its protein is CASSNTGLPSYF.

The table lists this clonotype with a few counts. The rearrangement joins TRBV28 to TRBJ1-5, with D possibly being TRBD1 (5 bases). V lost 6 bases, J lost 4 bases, and 16 bases lay in between. Germline loops: CDR1 MDHEN, CDR2 SYDVKM. The CDR3 is made up of 15 amino acids. For the CDR3, the DNA is TGTGCCAGCAGCCTGGGGGGAATGGGGAATCAGCCCCAGCATTTT. This codes for CASSLGGMGNQPQHF. Full variable domain (rest looked up from reference TRBV28 and TRBJ1-5): DVKVTQSSRYLVKRTGEKVFLECVQDMDHENMFWYRQDPGLGLRLIYFSYDVKMKEKGDIPEGYSVSREKKERFSLILESASTNQTSMYLCASSLGGMGNQPQHFGDGTRLSIL.

The genes are TRBV20-1 and TRBJ2-1; TRBD2 aligns across 10 bases. Germline lookup yields CDR1 DFQATT and CDR2 SNEGSKA (reference sequence). This CDR3 is 13 amino acids long. CDR3 DNA: TGCAGCAGCGGGGGGGTCGGCTACAATGAGCAGTTCTTC. Its protein product is CSSGGVGYNEQFF.

The V call is TRBV12-5, the J call TRBJ2-1, with D perhaps assigned TRBD1 or TRBD2 (5 bases each). The V end lost 6 bases, the J end lost 6 bases, and 12 bases lay between the germline ends. The CDR3 is 13 residues long. Germline V gene sequence: CDR1 LGHNT, CDR2 FRNRAP. The CDR3 sequence is CASGTGPLNEQFF. CDR3 in DNA: TGTGCTAGTGGAACGGGGCCACTCAATGAGCAGTTCTTC.

The chain links TRBV19 to TRBJ2-3, with 7 nucleotides matching TRBD2. From germline, CDR1 is LNHDA and CDR2 SQIVND (reference sequence). The CDR3 loop spans 16 amino acids. V shed 5 bases, J shed 1 base, and the junction held 9 bases outside the gene matches. CDR3 in DNA: TGTGCCAGTAGTGAGACCGGGAGGTCTCGCACAGATACGCAGTATTTT. Translated, it gives CASSETGRSRTDTQYF.

This clonotype was counted a few times. The chain uses TRBV4-2 and TRBJ2-7, with TRBD1 as a possible D gene (5 bases). The CDR3 is made up of 15 amino acids. The germline CDR1 and CDR2 sequences are LGHNA and YNFKEQ. V gave up 0 bases and J gave up 0 bases, with 9 bases separating them. The CDR3 region has the DNA TGTGCCAGCAGCCAAGAGGTGGACACCTCCTACGAGCAGTACTTC. As protein: CASSQEVDTSYEQYF.

The chain combines TRBV7-2 with TRBJ2-3; tentatively, D is TRBD2 (5 bases). Germline lookup yields CDR1 SGHTA and CDR2 FQGNSA. The CDR3 has 14 amino acids. V gave up 4 bases and J gave up 6 bases, with 14 bases separating them. CDR3 sequence reads: CASSSTSGVDTQYF. DNA for the CDR3: TGTGCCAGCAGCTCGACCTCCGGGGTGGATACGCAGTATTTT.

This clonotype has only a few counts. The rearrangement uses TRBV20-1 and TRBJ2-4; 11 nucleotides match TRBD2. V shed 5 bases, J shed 4 bases, and the junction held 7 bases outside the gene matches. Germline CDR1 and CDR2: DFQATT and SNEGSKA (reference sequence). This CDR3 region has 15 residues. The CDR3 protein is CSAQKLAGGKNIQYF. CDR3 DNA sequence: TGCAGTGCTCAAAAATTAGCGGGAGGGAAAAACATTCAGTACTTC.

The sample holds a few counts of this clonotype. The chain joins TRBV14 to TRBJ2-1; D is undetermined. CDR3 length: 16 amino acids. Trimming left V 0 bases short and J 0 bases short, with 9 bases between. CDR1 SGHDN and CDR2 FVKESK come from the germline V gene. The CDR3, as DNA: TGTGCCAGCAGCCAAGATCCAGCAGACTCCTACAATGAGCAGTTCTTC. Amino acid sequence: CASSQDPADSYNEQFF.

This clonotype has more than one count but fewer than ten. V and J are TRBV18 and TRBJ2-5, with unresolved D. V was clipped by 4 bases and J by 5 bases, with 8 bases between them. Germline-derived CDR1 and CDR2 are KGHSH and LQKENI. The CDR3 consists of 12 residues. CDR3 loop: CASSRRVETQYF. CDR3 coding DNA: TGTGCCAGCTCACGCCGTGTGGAGACCCAGTACTTC.

This clonotype was seen more than once but under ten times. V is TRBV12-3 or TRBV12-4 and J is TRBJ1-1; D gene unclear. Trimming cost V 6 bases and J 5 bases, with 10 bases left between them. CDR3 length equals 12 residues. The CDR3, as DNA: TGTGCCAGCAGCCGATCGGGAACTGAAGCTTTCTTT. It encodes CASSRSGTEAFF.

The chain links TRBV27 to TRBJ1-1; 7 nucleotides line up with TRBD1. Germline V gene lookup returns CDR1 MNHEY and CDR2 SMNVEV (reference sequence). V dropped 5 bases and J dropped 4; count of bases not matched to a gene: 13. CDR3 length equals 16 residues. The CDR3 spells CASSNRDRIEFTEAFF. Written as DNA, the CDR3 is TGTGCCAGCAGTAACCGGGACAGAATAGAATTCACTGAAGCTTTCTTT.

The sample holds a few counts of this clonotype. V gene TRBV2 combines with J gene TRBJ1-1; 8 positions agree with TRBD1. This CDR3 contains 17 residues. V lost 4 bases, J lost 6 bases, and 16 bases stayed unmatched. The germline V gene encodes CDR1 SNHLY and CDR2 FYNNEI. CDR3 region: CASSAPGQGPAGAEAFF. CDR3 nucleotides: TGTGCCAGCAGTGCCCCCGGACAGGGCCCGGCGGGGGCTGAAGCTTTCTTT.

The rearrangement links TRBV6-1 to TRBJ2-3; D unresolved. Germline values: CDR1 MNHNS, CDR2 SASEGT. V lost 11 bases and J 3 bases, leaving 21 bases between the germline ends. This CDR3 region has 15 residues. In DNA, the CDR3 is TGTGCCGCCTTGTCCACCGATATAAATACAGATACGCAGTATTTT. Encoded protein: CAALSTDINTDTQYF.

This clonotype was detected a few times. The chain has TRBV6-1 and TRBJ2-5; D is undetermined. Germline CDR1 reads MNHNS; CDR2 reads SASEGT. The CDR3 has 14 amino acids. V shed 11 bases and J shed 1 base, with 17 bases lying between them. CDR3 residues: CAGSHRVGQETQYF. CDR3 coding DNA: TGTGCCGGCTCTCACAGAGTAGGCCAAGAGACCCAGTACTTC.

This chain connects TRBV11-2 to TRBJ2-7; tentative D call: TRBD1 (6 bases). There are 13 residues in the CDR3. Trimming took 5 bases from V and 3 from J, leaving 11 bases between them. Germline CDR1 is SGHAT and CDR2 is FQNNGV. In nucleotides, the CDR3 is TGTGCCAGCAGCCCAGGGGACATCTACGAGCAGTACTTC. Its translation: CASSPGDIYEQYF.

The chain couples TRBV7-9 to TRBJ1-4; 9 bases match TRBD1. The trim removed 4 bases at V and 5 bases at J, leaving 2 bases unmatched. The CDR3 loop spans 14 amino acids. Germline CDR1 is SEHNR and CDR2 is FQNEAQ (reference sequence). CDR3 loop: CASSSGTGNEKLFF. For the CDR3, the DNA is TGTGCCAGCAGCTCCGGGACAGGGAATGAAAAACTGTTTTTT.

The chain carries TRBV6-2 or TRBV6-3 and TRBJ2-7; D not certain. V was cut by 2 bases and J by 2 bases, with 10 bases left in between. Germline-derived CDR1 and CDR2 are MNHEY and SVGEGT. CDR3 length: 14 residues. The CDR3 sequence is CASSYPRIPYEQYF. The CDR3, as DNA: TGTGCCAGCAGTTACCCCAGGATACCCTACGAGCAGTACTTC.